The source of this TCR beta chain is a study of T cells in Graves' hyperthyroidism and ophthalmopathy. These patients, aged 18 to 65, had recently diagnosed hyperthyroidism lasting under 2 months. A patient was excluded if there was uncontrolled infection, other autoimmune disease, pregnancy or lactation. Diagnoses used clinical symptoms, serum thyroxine and TRAb, thyroid ultrasound and orbital computed tomography. The trim removed 0 bases at V and 1 base at J, leaving 22 bases unmatched. Germline V lookup: CDR1 SGHRS, CDR2 YFSETQ. The length of the CDR3 is 22 residues. Amplification of TCR beta CDR3 regions was performed using RNA transcripts as template. The study used the HTBI primer set for a first-round RT-PCR of the TCR CDR3. TCRdb reprocessed the multiplex PCR reads via MiXCR and lists one record per CDR3 protein. This table has a few hundred thousand distinct CDR3 sequences, approximately 14% appearing once.

This clonotype was observed a handful of times. Its antigen is not identified. Study findings and constraints: Blood held most thyroid clonotypes expanded above 0.001 frequency.

The sequenced sample consisted of blood. V is TRBV5-1 and J is TRBJ2-3; 8 bases map to TRBD2. The receptor's source is a woman in her 30s with Graves' hyperthyroidism. The CDR3 coding sequence is TGCGCCAGCAGCTTGGTGGTAGCGGGATATTATTCCGGGAGTTACGGCACAGATACGCAGTATTTT. Its protein product is CASSLVVAGYYSGSYGTDTQYF.